The 23 T cell receptor beta chains reported below all come from one sample, sequenced in a study of T cell responses to AZD1222 COVID-19 vaccine. The data were produced by immunoSEQ multiplex PCR, yet TCRdb's version contains in-frame clones alone and is incomplete. The data contain some 66,000 clones, roughly 87% of them seen just once; the ten biggest clones take up approximately 15%. The sample here was peripheral blood, taken on day 0 of AZD1222 vaccination. All receptors come from an adult in good health.

V and J are TRBV28 and TRBJ1-5; no firm D call. V shed 8 bases and J shed 0 bases, with 8 bases lying between them. The germline V gene has CDR1 MDHEN and CDR2 SYDVKM. The CDR3 totals 13 residues. The CDR3 spells CASATYSNQPQHF. In nucleotides, the CDR3 is TGTGCCAGCGCTACTTATAGCAATCAGCCCCAGCATTTT.

The rearrangement uses TRBV18 and TRBJ1-4, with D maybe TRBD1 (5 bases). Germline loops: CDR1 KGHSH, CDR2 LQKENI. V shed 5 bases and J shed 7 bases, with 11 bases lying between them. The CDR3 spans 13 residues. CDR3: CASSSRDGEKLFF. CDR3 coding DNA: TGTGCCAGCTCATCGCGGGACGGTGAAAAACTGTTTTTT.

V usage is TRBV10-2 and J usage is TRBJ1-3; D gene unclear. Germline CDR1 WSHSY, CDR2 SAAADI. The germline V and J ends were trimmed by 6 bases and 6 bases, with 12 bases remaining between them. The CDR3 extends over 13 amino acids. The CDR3 nucleotides are TGCGCCAGCAGCTCCGGGTCAGAAAACACCATATATTTT. Protein sequence: CASSSGSENTIYF.

The chain joins TRBV30 to TRBJ2-1; 14 nucleotides line up with TRBD2. The germline V gene encodes CDR1 GTSNPN and CDR2 SVGIG (reference sequence). The CDR3 has 20 amino acids. The V segment lost 1 base and the J segment 3 bases; nucleotides outside the gene matches: 14. In nucleotides, the CDR3 is TGTGCCTGGAGTGGTTTTGCTGTGGGGACTAGCGGGGGTCACTACAATGAGCAGTTCTTC. It translates to CAWSGFAVGTSGGHYNEQFF.

In this sample, this clone turned up a few times. J is TRBJ2-5 and V is TRBV2, with 8 bases aligning to TRBD2. The ends lost 5 bases at V and 4 bases at J; junction bases unmatched: 9. The CDR3 covers 15 residues. Germline values: CDR1 SNHLY, CDR2 FYNNEI. The CDR3 loop reads CASSTRREAGETQYF. The CDR3 DNA reads as TGTGCCAGCAGTACCAGGCGGGAGGCTGGAGAGACCCAGTACTTC.

The chain carries TRBV18 and TRBJ2-3, with 12 bases fitting TRBD2. The CDR3 sequence is 16 residues long. Germline V lookup: CDR1 KGHSH, CDR2 LQKENI. The J segment lost 4 bases and the V segment lost 5 bases, leaving 7 bases of the junction unmatched. The CDR3: CASSARTSGNADTQYF. The CDR3 DNA sequence: TGTGCCAGCTCAGCTCGGACTAGCGGGAACGCAGATACGCAGTATTTT.

The chain links TRBV4-2 to TRBJ2-1; D remains unclear. This CDR3 is built from 16 residues. Between the trimmed V and J ends, which lost 0 bases and 0 bases, there was a span of 9 bases. In germline, CDR1 is LGHNA, CDR2 YNFKEQ. The CDR3 DNA sequence: TGTGCCAGCAGCCAAGATGTGAGACTCTCCTACAATGAGCAGTTCTTC. Protein product: CASSQDVRLSYNEQFF.

CDR3: CASSPLGALGTDTQYF. In DNA form, the CDR3 reads TGTGCCAGCAGCCCGCTCGGGGCCCTGGGCACAGATACGCAGTATTTT. The genes are TRBV7-8 and TRBJ2-3, with D possibly being TRBD1 or TRBD2 (5 bases each). Germline values: CDR1 SGHVS, CDR2 FQNEAQ. V lost 5 bases, J lost 1 base, and 16 bases lay in between. The CDR3 covers 16 residues.

This clone was counted once. J is TRBJ1-1 and V is TRBV6-5; 7 nucleotides agree with TRBD1. Losses at the gene ends were 7 bases for V and 1 base for J; bases not matched to a gene: 9. The V gene's germline CDR1 is MNHEY and CDR2 SVGAGI. This CDR3 region has 15 residues. The CDR3 region is CASKNRGLGNTEAFF. The CDR3, as DNA: TGTGCCAGCAAGAACAGGGGTCTGGGGAACACTGAAGCTTTCTTT.

This rearrangement joins TRBV7-3 to TRBJ2-1; the D gene is possibly TRBD2 (6 bases). In germline, CDR1 is SGHTA, CDR2 FQGTGA. The CDR3 extends over 14 amino acids. The germline V and J ends were trimmed by 3 bases and 12 bases, with 18 bases remaining between them. The CDR3 coding sequence is TGTGCCAGCAGCTTTAGTGCTAGCGAGATGGGGCAGTTCTTC. This encodes CASSFSASEMGQFF. Together with reference TRBV7-3 and TRBJ2-1, the CDR3 gives the full variable domain: GAGVSQTPSNKVTEKGKYVELRCDPISGHTALYWYRQSLGQGPEFLIYFQGTGAADDSGLPNDRFFAVRPEGSVSTLKIQRTERGDSAVYLCASSFSASEMGQFFGPGTRLTVL.

The V gene is TRBV5-1, the J gene TRBJ1-1, with unresolved D. With 4 bases removed from V and 7 bases from J, the gap between germline ends came to 8 bases. Germline V gene lookup returns CDR1 SGHRS and CDR2 YFSETQ. The CDR3 contains 11 residues. The CDR3 loop reads CASSGGLEAFF. The CDR3 DNA sequence: TGCGCCAGCAGCGGCGGCCTTGAAGCTTTCTTT.

V usage is TRBV5-3 and J usage is TRBJ1-5; unclear D gene. TRBV5-3 is identified as an open reading frame with a role that is uncertain. The CDR3 totals 17 residues. V gave up 6 bases and J gave up 3 bases, with 22 bases separating them. CDR3: CARTEKAARIHNQPQHF. CDR3 nucleotides: TGTGCCAGAACCGAGAAGGCGGCCAGAATTCACAATCAGCCCCAGCATTTT.

The V call is TRBV6-5, the J call TRBJ2-7; 8 nucleotides agree with TRBD1. The CDR3 is 15 residues long. CDR1 and CDR2 from the germline V gene are MNHEY and SVGAGI. The V gene end was trimmed by 7 bases and the J gene end by 2 bases; junction bases not matched to a gene: 10. This CDR3 reads CASTDQGAGTYEQYF. For the CDR3, the DNA is TGTGCCAGCACCGACCAGGGGGCCGGTACCTACGAGCAGTACTTC.

The chain carries TRBV6-5 and TRBJ1-6; 8 bases are a match to TRBD1. CDR1 is MNHEY and CDR2 is SVGAGI in the germline V gene. The junction had 0 bases not matched to a gene; V was cut back by 6 bases and J by 11 bases. CDR3 length: 11 amino acids. The CDR3 DNA is TGTGCCAGCAGGACAGGGGCACCCCTCCACTTT. It translates to CASRTGAPLHF.

This clone was detected a few times. The CDR3 sequence is CASSRGSGNTIYF. CDR3 in DNA: TGTGCCAGCAGCCGGGGCTCTGGAAACACCATATATTTT. The gene calls are TRBV4-2 and TRBJ1-3; D is unclear. V was pared by 4 bases and J by 0 bases, with 4 bases between. This CDR3 is 13 amino acids long. The germline V gene has CDR1 LGHNA and CDR2 YNFKEQ.

CDR3 nucleotide sequence: TGTGCCAGCAGCCAAGCCAGGGGCCCCGAGCAGTACTTC. Translating it yields CASSQARGPEQYF. The chain links TRBV4-2 to TRBJ2-7; possible D gene TRBD1, 6 bases. This CDR3 spans 13 amino acids. The V gene lost 1 base and the J gene lost 6 bases, with 10 bases spanning the gap. Germline CDR1 and CDR2: LGHNA and YNFKEQ.

The chain has TRBV7-2 and TRBJ1-2; no firm D call. With 4 bases removed from V and 2 bases from J, the gap between germline ends came to 5 bases. The germline V gene encodes CDR1 SGHTA and CDR2 FQGNSA. CDR3 size: 12 residues. The DNA of the CDR3 is TGTGCCAGCAGCTCGGACAACTATGGCTACACCTTC. Translation: CASSSDNYGYTF.

V is TRBV27 and J is TRBJ2-7; D remains unclear. Germline loops: CDR1 MNHEY, CDR2 SMNVEV (reference sequence). Trimming stripped 8 bases from V and 3 bases from J, with 5 bases between. CDR3 size: 10 residues. CDR3 region: CASGIYEQYF. The DNA of the CDR3 is TGTGCCAGCGGTATCTACGAGCAGTACTTC.

This clone was seen just once. This chain connects TRBV7-2 to TRBJ2-7; D is unclear. The V and J ends lost 5 bases and 3 bases respectively, with 14 bases between them. The CDR3 has 14 amino acids. From germline, CDR1 is SGHTA and CDR2 FQGNSA. The CDR3 bases are TGTGCCAGCAGCAGGGATTACCTTAGCTACGAGCAGTACTTC. The encoded protein is CASSRDYLSYEQYF.

The chain has TRBV12-3 or TRBV12-4 and TRBJ2-3; the D gene is possibly TRBD2 (7 bases). The CDR3 consists of 13 residues. Trimming removed 6 bases at V and 5 bases at J, with 12 bases between. The CDR3 region is CASRGGGIDTQYF. As DNA, the CDR3 is TGTGCCAGCAGGGGAGGGGGAATAGATACGCAGTATTTT.

This clone was seen only a few times. The rearrangement uses TRBV5-4 and TRBJ1-2; D unresolved. V lost 4 bases and J lost 4, with 11 bases in between. Germline lookup yields CDR1 SGHNT and CDR2 YYREEE (reference sequence). The CDR3 spans 13 residues. The CDR3 sequence is CASSTDGIYGYTF. The CDR3 coding sequence is TGTGCCAGCAGCACGGACGGAATCTATGGCTACACCTTC.

The chain employs TRBV5-1 and TRBJ1-2; tentative D call: TRBD1 (5 bases). Germline lookup yields CDR1 SGHRS and CDR2 YFSETQ. V lost 4 bases and J 1 base, leaving 14 bases between the germline ends. This CDR3 has 15 residues. CDR3 residues: CASSPGDGGNYGYTF. CDR3 DNA: TGCGCCAGCAGCCCGGGCGATGGGGGTAACTATGGCTACACCTTC.

The chain employs TRBV5-8 and TRBJ1-6, with 7 bases aligning to TRBD1. The CDR3 runs 18 residues. V gave up 2 bases and J gave up 0 bases; unmatched junction bases: 8. Germline assignment: CDR1 SGHTS and CDR2 YDEGEE. CDR3 loop: CASSLGTAFSSYNSPLHF. CDR3 in DNA: TGTGCCAGCAGCTTAGGGACAGCTTTTAGCTCCTATAATTCACCCCTCCACTTT.